What follows describes a single T cell receptor (beta chain). The antigen remains unidentified. Looked up from germline, CDR1 is PRHDT and CDR2 is FYEKMQ (reference sequence). CDR3 length: 13 residues. With 8 bases clipped from V and 0 bases from J, the junction kept 3 bases outside the gene matches. TCRdb re-called the RACE reads with MiXCR, one entry per CDR3 protein. The sample has 280,000 or so distinct CDR3 sequences; 7.5% to 8% are singletons. Specified time point: pre-sensitization, week 0. Regarding treatment: therapeutic diphenylcyclopropenone sensitization with weekly scalp DPC. The data are from a study of human T cells and chemical hapten exposure. General study points: The study found expanded TCRs formed significantly more large CDR3 similarity clusters than controls.

The sequence was obtained from a man younger than 35 with alopecia areata. Some clones in this sample may be carry-over from other donors' samples. The gene calls are TRBV13 and TRBJ2-7; the match to TRBD1 covers 8 bases. This sample comprised whole blood, obtained in connection with sensitization to the hapten diphenylcyclopropenone (DPC). CDR3 sequence (DNA): TGTGCCAGCCAGGGACAGGACTCCTACGAGCAGTACTTC. This codes for CASQGQDSYEQYF.